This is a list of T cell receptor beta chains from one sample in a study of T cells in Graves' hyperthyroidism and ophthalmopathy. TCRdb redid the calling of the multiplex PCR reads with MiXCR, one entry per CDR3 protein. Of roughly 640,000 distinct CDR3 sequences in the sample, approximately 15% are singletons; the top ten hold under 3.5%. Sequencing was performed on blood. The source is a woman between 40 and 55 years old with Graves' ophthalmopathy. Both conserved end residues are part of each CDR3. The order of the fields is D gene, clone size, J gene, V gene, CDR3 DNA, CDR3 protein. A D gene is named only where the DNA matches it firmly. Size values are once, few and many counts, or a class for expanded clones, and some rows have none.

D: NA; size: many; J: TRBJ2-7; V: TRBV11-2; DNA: TGTGCCAGCAGCCTGGTAAGGGTTTTTGACGAGCAGTACTTC; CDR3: CASSLVRVFDEQYF
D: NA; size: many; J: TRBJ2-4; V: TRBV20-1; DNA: TGCAGTGCCCCCTGGGGGTACAAAAACATTCAGTACTTC; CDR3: CSAPWGYKNIQYF
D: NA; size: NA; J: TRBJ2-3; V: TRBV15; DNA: TGTGCCACCAGCAGAGATTTAGTAGGGGGCACAGATACGCAGTATTTT; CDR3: CATSRDLVGGTDTQYF
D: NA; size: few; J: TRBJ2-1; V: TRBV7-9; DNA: TGTGCCAGCAGCTTAGATATAGGTTTCGGCAATGAGCAGTTCTTC; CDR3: CASSLDIGFGNEQFF
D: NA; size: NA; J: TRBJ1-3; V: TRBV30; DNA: TGTGCCTGGAGTGTACCGAACTTTGGAAACACCATATATTTT; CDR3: CAWSVPNFGNTIYF
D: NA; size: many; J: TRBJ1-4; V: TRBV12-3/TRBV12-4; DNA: TGTGCCAGCTGCTTACAGGGAGATGAAAAACTGTTTTTT; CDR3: CASCLQGDEKLFF
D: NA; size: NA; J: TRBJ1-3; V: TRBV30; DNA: TGTGCCTGGGGTTTGAAGTCGGGGAACACCATATATTTT; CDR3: CAWGLKSGNTIYF
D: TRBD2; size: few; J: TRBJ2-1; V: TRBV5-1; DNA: TGCGCCAGCAGCTTGGTGGCTAGCGGGGGCCTCCCCAATGAGCAGTTCTTC; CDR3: CASSLVASGGLPNEQFF
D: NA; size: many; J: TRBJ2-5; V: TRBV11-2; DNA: TGTGCCAGCAGCTTAGGTGGCAGCAAAGAGACCCAGTACTTC; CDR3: CASSLGGSKETQYF
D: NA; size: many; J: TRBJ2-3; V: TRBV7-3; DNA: TGTGCCAGCAGCTTAGGAGACTCCGGAGATACGCAGTATTTT; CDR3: CASSLGDSGDTQYF
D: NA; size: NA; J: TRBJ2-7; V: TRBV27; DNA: TGTGCCAGCAGTTCCAGGGGGGGGAGGACCTACGAGCAGTACTTC; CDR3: CASSSRGGRTYEQYF
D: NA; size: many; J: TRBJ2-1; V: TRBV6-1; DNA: TGTGCCAGCAGTAGGACCTCCGGGACAAGGAATAACAATGAGCAGTTCTTC; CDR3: CASSRTSGTRNNNEQFF
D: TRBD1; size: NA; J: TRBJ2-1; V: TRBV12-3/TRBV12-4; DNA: TGTGCCAGCTCACAGCGGACAGGGCGCAATGAGCAGTTCTTC; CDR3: CASSQRTGRNEQFF
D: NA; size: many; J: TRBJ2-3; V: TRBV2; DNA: TGTGCCAGCAGTGATCCAACTCAATACGACACAGATACGCAGTATTTT; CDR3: CASSDPTQYDTDTQYF
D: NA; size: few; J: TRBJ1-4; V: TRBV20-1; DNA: TGCAGTGCTAGCCCTCCAACTAATGAAAAACTGTTTTTT; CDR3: CSASPPTNEKLFF
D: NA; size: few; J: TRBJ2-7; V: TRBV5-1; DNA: TGCGCCAGCAGCTTGGACAGGGTCGACGAGCAGTACTTC; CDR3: CASSLDRVDEQYF
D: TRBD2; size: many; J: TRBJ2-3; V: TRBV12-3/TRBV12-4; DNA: TGTGCCAGTGATGCTGGGACTAGTTCTGGTCCGCAGTATTTT; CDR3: CASDAGTSSGPQYF